What follows is one TCR beta chain and its context. The specificity of this receptor is unknown. Within one base of it there is no much larger clone, and no base qualities were kept. Sequencing used an Illumina HiSeq 1500. TCRdb reanalyzed the raw reads on its own, using fastp at Q25 for trimming and MiXCR for clone calling, and kept in-frame beta chains. Rows are unified per CDR3 protein, each entry keeping the most common DNA and genes. The sample records about 190,000 distinct CDR3 sequences, 28% of which are singletons. The ten most abundant clones make up 30% to 40% of the sample. The sample is drawn from a study of T cell repertoires in cytomegalovirus infection (dated by TCRdb to between 2018 and 2020). In terms of the full investigation: Because public TCR beta signatures pointed to carriage of CMV infection together with the matching HLA type, the HLA type of each donor mattered for the analysis.

Counted from cysteine to phenylalanine, this CDR3 has 13 amino acids. CDR3 DNA is the only sequence kept; it has 39 bases, read in frame from the first base. V is clipped by 10 bases and J by 2 bases, and the sequence between their germline boundaries is 14 bases long. In the germline V gene, CDR1 corresponds to MNHNS and CDR2 to SASEGT. Study-level results and caveats: Cumulative frequency of public TCR beta family members discriminated carriers of CMV infection plus the relevant HLA type in this cohort and an independent approximately 360-donor cohort. In the ex vivo response, HLA-C-restricted CMV-specific TCR beta clonotypes were dominant, and in two of eight donors the single most frequent clonotype came from this HLA-C-restricted group.

Recombination joined TRBV6-1 with TRBJ1-2; the D gene identity is not certain. This TCR came from a human donor in good health (CMV status not recorded). Some clones in this sample may be carry-over from other donors' samples. Source material: PBMCs. The CDR3 loop reads CATSESHNYGYTF. The nucleotide sequence reads TGTGCCACCTCCGAGAGCCACAACTATGGCTACACCTTC.